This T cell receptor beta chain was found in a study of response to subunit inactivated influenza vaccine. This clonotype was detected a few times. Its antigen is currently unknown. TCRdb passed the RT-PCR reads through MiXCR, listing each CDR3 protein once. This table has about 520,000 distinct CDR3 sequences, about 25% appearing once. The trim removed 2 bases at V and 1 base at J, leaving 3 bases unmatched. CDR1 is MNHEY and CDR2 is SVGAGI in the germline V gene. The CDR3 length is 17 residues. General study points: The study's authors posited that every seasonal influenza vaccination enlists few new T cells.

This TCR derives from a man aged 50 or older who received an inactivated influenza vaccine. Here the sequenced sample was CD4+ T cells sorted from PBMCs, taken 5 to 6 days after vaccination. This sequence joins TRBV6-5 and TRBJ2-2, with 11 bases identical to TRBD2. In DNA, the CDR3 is TGTGCCAGCAGTTACCGAACTAGCGGGGGGAACACCGGGGAGCTGTTTTTT. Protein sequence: CASSYRTSGGNTGELFF.